The 6 T cell receptor beta chains below come from one sample, sequenced in a study of Ad26.COV2.S vaccination and SARS-CoV-2 variants (dated by TCRdb to the early 2020s). The time point tag for this specimen amounts to: individuals recovered from natural SARS-CoV-2 infection. Library creation used the immunoSEQ multiplex PCR assay. Here the immuneACCESS table is served through TCRdb, limited to in-frame sequences with V and J called. Missing clones are a known gap in these copies; in checked studies unresolved V genes cover under half, and the rest lacks a known reason. This sample has hundreds of thousands of clones in its table, and 92% of those were observed once. The ten biggest clones cover 3% to 4% of the sample. The sequenced sample was peripheral blood, obtained after recovery from COVID-19. Source of these receptors: a human donor who had recovered from COVID-19.

This sequence joins TRBV2 and TRBJ2-7; D remains unclear. Germline V gene data show CDR1 as SNHLY and CDR2 as FYNNEI. Trimming took 3 bases from V and 7 from J, leaving 4 bases between them. The CDR3 contains 10 residues. As DNA, the CDR3 is TGTGCCAGCAGTGAGGGAGAGCAGTACTTC. The encoded protein is CASSEGEQYF.

This clone was seen a single time. V and J are TRBV3-1 (or the pseudogene TRBV3-2) and TRBJ2-3; D possibly corresponds to TRBD2 (6 bases). V dropped 0 bases and J dropped 1 base, with 14 bases sitting between them. This CDR3 comprises 17 residues. Germline lookup yields CDR1 LGHDT and CDR2 YNNKEL (reference sequence). CDR3 DNA: TGTGCCAGCAGCCAAGATCGAGGTAGCGGCCGCACAGATACGCAGTATTTT. Its protein is CASSQDRGSGRTDTQYF.

The chain uses TRBV10-3 and TRBJ2-5; 9 nucleotides agree with TRBD2. Germline V lookup: CDR1 ENHRY, CDR2 SYGVKD. Unmatched junction bases numbered 6, after V lost 0 bases and J lost 7 bases. The length of the CDR3 is 15 residues. CDR3 bases: TGTGCCATCAGTGAGTCGAGGACTAGCGTCGCGACCCAGTACTTC. It encodes CAISESRTSVATQYF.

J is TRBJ2-1 and V is TRBV10-2, with TRBD2 identical over 9 bases. CDR3 length equals 14 residues. The germline V gene encodes CDR1 WSHSY and CDR2 SAAADI. Trimming at V came to 4 bases and at J to 9 bases, leaving 7 bases not matched to a gene. CDR3 amino acids: CASSGGASGVEQFF. The CDR3 DNA reads as TGCGCCAGCAGTGGGGGGGCTAGCGGGGTTGAGCAGTTCTTC.

V usage is TRBV9 and J usage is TRBJ2-2; 10 bases line up with TRBD2. This CDR3 spans 18 amino acids. Unmatched junction bases numbered 13, after V lost 4 bases and J lost 4 bases. Germline V gene lookup returns CDR1 SGDLS and CDR2 YYNGEE. The CDR3 DNA reads TGTGCCAGCAGCCCTGTAGCGGGGGGCCGTGGGAGCACCGGGGAGCTGTTTTTT. This encodes CASSPVAGGRGSTGELFF.

The rearrangement uses TRBV24-1 and TRBJ2-1; TRBD2 aligns across 12 bases. CDR1 and CDR2 from the germline V gene are KGHDR and SFDVKD. The ends lost 0 bases at V and 12 bases at J; junction bases unmatched: 5. The length of the CDR3 is 15 residues. The CDR3 DNA sequence: TGTGCCACCAGTGATTTGTCTCTAGCGGGGGGGCGGCAGTTCTTC. Its protein is CATSDLSLAGGRQFF.